This T cell receptor beta chain was profiled in a study of identical twins. Notes on the study in general: Out-of-frame TCR alpha sharing observed in monozygotic twins exceeded model estimates.

The CDR3 contains 15 residues. The ends lost 6 bases at V and 4 bases at J; junction bases unmatched: 9. Each CDR3 protein gets one entry after TCRdb re-called the 5' RACE reads with MiXCR. The sample yields more than 400,000 distinct CDR3 sequences, over 12% seen once. There are a few counts of this clonotype. The target antigen is unknown. These records were also assigned to another study, of yellow fever vaccine responses in identical twins. That source notes: Twins' vaccine T cell responses reportedly seemed partly convergent and partly personalized.

The sample taken for sequencing was CD4+ T cells sorted from blood. The chain combines TRBV12-3 or TRBV12-4 with TRBJ2-3, with 8 bases aligning to TRBD2. The sequence was collected from a woman under 30 in good health. This CDR3 reads CASSRSGRGADTQYF. DNA for the CDR3: TGTGCCAGCAGCCGAAGCGGGAGAGGAGCAGATACGCAGTATTTT.